Listed here is a single T cell receptor (beta chain). Living in under 30 US areas, the participants were between about 18 and 95 years of age. The repertoire was sequenced with immunoSEQ multiplex PCR; TCRdb's copy has only in-frame clones and lacks some. The sample records fewer than 400,000 clones, about 90% being singletons. This sample was included in a study of blood T cell repertoires in COVID-19. Study in general: PBMCs, B-cell-depleted T cells, or T cells provided the cDNA or gDNA that made up the material.

This TCR was sampled from a man aged 30 to 45 who had recovered from COVID-19. Sequenced: PBMCs or T cells enriched from blood (not recorded which).

The CDR3 nucleotides are TGTGCCAGCAGCTTAGTAGGACTTAAAGGGAATGAGCAGTTCTTC. This codes for CASSLVGLKGNEQFF. The genes are TRBV11-2 and TRBJ2-1; perhaps TRBD2 as D (5 bases). V dropped 1 base and J dropped 7 bases, with 14 bases sitting between them. The CDR3 has 15 amino acids. Looked up from germline, CDR1 is SGHAT and CDR2 is FQNNGV.